Detailed here is one TCR beta chain. Its target is not known. Random hexamers were used to reverse transcribe roughly 0.45 to 1 ug of RNA. Via MiXCR, TCRdb re-called the immunoSEQ multiplex PCR reads, giving one row per CDR3 protein. The table includes about 200,000 distinct CDR3 sequences, 85% to 95% detected once. The data were obtained in a study of CD8 T cells in Susac syndrome. General study results and limits: It was acknowledged in the study that its TCR sequencing and HLA analysis involved a relatively small number of individuals.

CDR3 length: 14 amino acids. Trimming left V 1 base short and J 4 bases short, with 10 bases between. This sequence originates from a human donor with multiple sclerosis. This chain links TRBV12-3 or TRBV12-4 with TRBJ1-1; D is perhaps TRBD1 (6 bases). The sample consisted of CD4+ T cells from PBMCs. As DNA, the CDR3 is TGTGCCAGCAGTTTAGAAGCAGGGGTCACTGAAGCTTTCTTT. It specifies CASSLEAGVTEAFF.